One sample yielded the 25 T cell receptor beta chains listed below, sequenced in a study of cytomegalovirus exposure and HLA in healthy donors. The PCR ran on 60 Vbeta and 13 Jbeta primers. Sequencing used immunoSEQ multiplex PCR; TCRdb keeps in-frame clones, though not all of them. This table has 150,000 to 200,000 clones, approximately 80% appearing once. Input material: PBMCs. These receptor sequences come from a woman under 40 in good health and CMV-seronegative.

This chain joins TRBV19 and TRBJ1-1, with a possible D match to TRBD1 (5 bases). This CDR3 has 13 amino acids. Between the trimmed V and J ends, which lost 3 bases and 4 bases, there was a span of 9 bases. Germline V gives CDR1 LNHDA, CDR2 SQIVND (reference sequence). The CDR3 spells CASSMGGPTEAFF. DNA of the CDR3: TGTGCCAGTAGTATGGGGGGACCCACTGAAGCTTTCTTT.

The chain joins TRBV13 to TRBJ2-7; 7 nucleotides match TRBD2. CDR3 length: 11 amino acids. Germline-derived CDR1 and CDR2 are PRHDT and FYEKMQ (reference sequence). Trimming removed 4 bases from V and 7 bases from J; junction bases left unmatched: 1. CDR3 sequence reads: CASSYGGEQYF. CDR3 nucleotides: TGTGCCAGCAGCTACGGGGGGGAGCAGTACTTC. Together with reference TRBV13 and TRBJ2-7, the CDR3 gives the full variable domain: AAGVIQSPRHLIKEKRETATLKCYPIPRHDTVYWYQQGPGQDPQFLISFYEKMQSDKGSIPDRFSAQQFSDYHSELNMSSLELGDSALYFCASSYGGEQYFGPGTRLTVT.

This clone was seen a single time. The rearrangement uses TRBV7-7 and TRBJ2-2; D gene uncertain. CDR3 length equals 14 residues. Germline V gives CDR1 SSHAT, CDR2 FNYEAQ (reference sequence). The V gene lost 5 bases and the J gene lost 4 bases, with 11 bases spanning the gap. DNA for the CDR3: TGTGCCAGCAGCCCCCTAATTATCACCGGGGAGCTGTTTTTT. Its translation is CASSPLIITGELFF.

This clone has just a few counts. In nucleotides, the CDR3 is TGTGCCACCCAACCTTCCGGGACAGTTAATGAAAAACTGTTTTTT. Its translation is CATQPSGTVNEKLFF. The V and J genes are TRBV6-5 and TRBJ1-4; 7 bases are shared with TRBD1. CDR3 length: 15 amino acids. Germline CDR1 is MNHEY and CDR2 is SVGAGI. After removal of 10 bases from V and 4 bases from J, the junction contained 12 bases not matched to a gene.

The V gene is TRBV2, the J gene TRBJ2-3; 11 bases line up with TRBD2. Germline-derived CDR1 and CDR2 are SNHLY and FYNNEI. This CDR3 region has 16 residues. Germline trimming cut 2 bases from V and 0 bases from J; bases unmatched to any gene: 1. Here the CDR3 reads CASSERLAGSTDTQYF. The CDR3, as DNA: TGTGCCAGCAGTGAAAGACTAGCGGGGAGCACAGATACGCAGTATTTT.

The chain recombines TRBV19 with TRBJ1-6; a possible D gene is TRBD1 (6 bases). Trimming shortened V by 4 bases and J by 0 bases, and 13 bases separated the two germline ends. Per the germline V gene, CDR1 is LNHDA and CDR2 is SQIVND (reference sequence). CDR3 size: 17 residues. The CDR3 reads CASSTDSRSSYNSPLHF. The CDR3 DNA sequence: TGTGCCAGTAGTACGGACAGTAGGAGCTCCTATAATTCACCCCTCCACTTT.

The V and J genes are TRBV7-2 and TRBJ1-5; TRBD1 might be the D (5 bases). CDR1 SGHTA and CDR2 FQGNSA come from the germline V gene. Trimming pared 3 bases from V and 5 bases from J, leaving 14 bases between. CDR3 size: 15 residues. DNA for the CDR3: TGTGCCAGCAGCTTGGGGGTGCGGGGCGATCAGCCCCAGCATTTT. Its translation is CASSLGVRGDQPQHF. The whole variable domain, filled in from reference TRBV7-2 and TRBJ1-5, reads GAGVSQSPSNKVTEKGKDVELRCDPISGHTALYWYRQSLGQGLEFLIYFQGNSAPDKSGLPSDRFSAERTGGSVSTLTIQRTQQEDSAVYLCASSLGVRGDQPQHFGDGTRLSIL.

This chain uses TRBV4-2 with TRBJ2-2; the D gene is possibly TRBD2 (6 bases). CDR3 size: 15 residues. The V gene lost 1 base and the J gene lost 3 bases, with 9 bases spanning the gap. Germline V gene data show CDR1 as LGHNA and CDR2 as YNFKEQ. The CDR3 DNA sequence: TGTGCCAGCAGCCAAGCGGGAGTCGACACCGGGGAGCTGTTTTTT. Protein: CASSQAGVDTGELFF.

J is TRBJ2-1 and V is TRBV10-3, with unresolved D. Per the germline V gene, CDR1 is ENHRY and CDR2 is SYGVKD. The CDR3 length is 14 residues. Between the trimmed V and J ends, which lost 7 bases and 5 bases, there was a span of 15 bases. Here the CDR3 DNA reads TGTGCCATCACGCAGGATGGTCCCAACAATGAGCAGTTCTTC. This sequence encodes CAITQDGPNNEQFF.

The chain couples TRBV5-4 to TRBJ2-3, with D possibly TRBD2 on 6 matching bases. V dropped 2 bases and J dropped 2 bases, with 18 bases sitting between them. CDR3 length: 17 residues. Per the germline V gene, CDR1 is SGHNT and CDR2 is YYREEE (reference sequence). CDR3 protein: CASSFLPTGLITDTQYF. In DNA form, the CDR3 reads TGTGCCAGCAGCTTCCTCCCTACGGGACTGATCACAGATACGCAGTATTTT.

This clone was counted between two and nine times. V is TRBV9 and J is TRBJ1-1, with unresolved D. Trimming removed 6 bases from V and 3 bases from J, with 12 bases in between. This CDR3 region has 13 residues. Germline V lookup: CDR1 SGDLS, CDR2 YYNGEE. The DNA for the CDR3 is TGTGCCAGCACCCGAGACGGGTACACTGAAGCTTTCTTT. As protein: CASTRDGYTEAFF.

The V and J genes are TRBV6-5 and TRBJ2-1; the match to TRBD2 covers 7 bases. The CDR3 is 14 amino acids. The V segment lost 2 bases and the J segment 6 bases; nucleotides outside the gene matches: 4. Germline loops: CDR1 MNHEY, CDR2 SVGAGI. CDR3 residues: CASSYGGLVNEQFF. DNA of the CDR3: TGTGCCAGCAGTTACGGCGGACTAGTCAATGAGCAGTTCTTC.

The chain joins TRBV7-9 to TRBJ2-5; D perhaps matches TRBD2 (5 bases). TRBJ2-7 explains the end of the DNA better; the J call may be wrong. CDR1 is SEHNR and CDR2 is FQNEAQ in the germline V gene (reference sequence). The length of the CDR3 is 13 residues. CDR3 sequence: CASSLSGVSEQYF. CDR3 nucleotide sequence: TGTGCCAGCAGCTTAAGCGGTGTATCCGAGCAGTACTTC.

This clone came up once. The chain uses TRBV29-1 and TRBJ2-7; 7 positions agree with TRBD1. This CDR3 has 11 amino acids. The V gene's germline CDR1 is SQVTM and CDR2 ANQGSEA. The V gene end was trimmed by 6 bases and the J gene end by 4 bases; junction bases not matched to a gene: 3. In nucleotides, the CDR3 is TGCAGCGTGGGACAGAATTACGAGCAGTACTTC. It encodes CSVGQNYEQYF.

This clone was found once. This rearrangement joins TRBV10-3 to TRBJ1-2, with 8 bases matching TRBD1. CDR3 size: 15 residues. Losses at the gene ends were 6 bases for V and 1 base for J; bases not matched to a gene: 7. Germline CDR1 reads ENHRY; CDR2 reads SYGVKD. In DNA form, the CDR3 reads TGTGCCATCAGCCACGGACAGGGAAGTAACTATGGCTACACCTTC. This sequence encodes CAISHGQGSNYGYTF.

This CDR3 reads CASSAMTSGGYNEQFF. CDR3 sequence (DNA): TGTGCCAGCAGCGCCATGACTAGCGGGGGTTACAATGAGCAGTTCTTC. The V gene is TRBV5-6, the J gene TRBJ2-1; 12 nucleotides match TRBD2. CDR3 length: 16 amino acids. CDR1 is SGHDT and CDR2 is YYEEEE in the germline V gene. Unmatched junction bases numbered 6, after V lost 4 bases and J lost 4 bases.

The chain couples TRBV6-5 to TRBJ2-1, with 7 positions matching TRBD2. V lost 4 bases and J lost 2; bases outside the gene matches: 5. The CDR3 is made up of 15 amino acids. Germline CDR1 MNHEY, CDR2 SVGAGI. The CDR3 DNA reads TGTGCCAGCAGTTGGAGGGAGGGTCCCTACAATGAGCAGTTCTTC. This sequence encodes CASSWREGPYNEQFF.

This chain links TRBV7-9 with TRBJ2-7; 10 bases are a match to TRBD1. Unmatched junction bases numbered 8, after V lost 6 bases and J lost 6 bases. Germline loops: CDR1 SEHNR, CDR2 FQNEAQ (reference sequence). The CDR3 runs to 14 residues. CDR3: CASRPGTGEAEQYF. Written as DNA, the CDR3 is TGTGCCAGCAGACCCGGGACAGGGGAGGCCGAGCAGTACTTC.

A few counts support this clone. At one end the junction does not follow the germline gene, possibly because of a read error. This chain connects TRBV7-9 to TRBJ2-2; no definite D call. Per the germline V gene, CDR1 is SEHNR and CDR2 is FQNEAQ (reference sequence). CDR3 length equals 13 residues. The CDR3 protein is CSSSLEAAGELFF. As DNA, the CDR3 is TGTTCCAGCAGCTTAGAGGCGGCCGGGGAGCTGTTTTTT.

Here the CDR3 reads CASSQAPGQGEAFF. Written as DNA, the CDR3 is TGCGCCAGCAGCCAAGCCCCTGGACAGGGAGAAGCTTTCTTT. The chain uses TRBV4-1 and TRBJ1-1; 8 nucleotides align to TRBD1. V gave up 1 base and J gave up 8 bases; unmatched junction bases: 6. The germline CDR1 and CDR2 sequences are MGHRA and YSYEKL. The CDR3 consists of 14 residues.

This clone was seen more than once but under ten times. The rearrangement uses TRBV5-1 and TRBJ2-3, with unresolved D. From germline, CDR1 is SGHRS and CDR2 YFSETQ. The CDR3 contains 11 residues. The V end was cut by 4 bases, the J end by 6 bases, with 6 bases between. CDR3 bases: TGCGCCAGCAGCCTCGGGGATACGCAGTATTTT. Protein product: CASSLGDTQYF. Full variable domain (remainder filled in from reference TRBV5-1 and TRBJ2-3): KAGVTQTPRYLIKTRGQQVTLSCSPISGHRSVSWYQQTPGQGLQFLFEYFSETQRNKGNFPGRFSGRQFSNSRSEMNVSTLELGDSALYLCASSLGDTQYFGPGTRLTVL.

The sample holds a few counts of this clone. The gene calls are TRBV25-1 and TRBJ2-1; a possible D gene is TRBD1 (6 bases). The germline V and J ends were trimmed by 7 bases and 9 bases, with 13 bases remaining between them. The CDR3 consists of 12 residues. The germline V gene encodes CDR1 MGHDK and CDR2 SYGVNS. The CDR3 protein is CASTQGSGEQFF. In DNA form, the CDR3 reads TGTGCCAGCACACAGGGTTCGGGTGAGCAGTTCTTC.

The chain uses TRBV6-6 and TRBJ1-5; the D gene is possibly TRBD1 (6 bases). V lost 5 bases to trimming and J lost 6 bases, with 11 bases between them. The CDR3 contains 13 residues. CDR1 and CDR2 from the germline V gene are MNHNY and SVGAGI (reference sequence). CDR3 sequence: CASSRQERQPQHF. CDR3 nucleotide sequence: TGTGCCAGCAGTAGACAGGAACGTCAGCCCCAGCATTTT.

V is TRBV4-3 and J is TRBJ2-7, with TRBD2 matching over 8 bases. The junction had 8 bases not matched to a gene; V was cut back by 0 bases and J by 4 bases. The CDR3 is made up of 16 amino acids. CDR1 and CDR2 from the germline V gene are LGHNA and YSLEER. CDR3 sequence reads: CASSQEYEAGVYEQYF. The CDR3 nucleotides read TGCGCCAGCAGCCAAGAGTATGAAGCGGGGGTTTACGAGCAGTACTTC.

This clone was recorded a few times. The chain has TRBV19 and TRBJ2-6, with D hard to call. V lost 5 bases and J 4 bases, leaving 9 bases between the germline ends. Germline V CDR1 and CDR2: LNHDA, SQIVND (reference sequence). CDR3 length: 14 residues. CDR3 sequence reads: CASSWQAGANVLTF. Written as DNA, the CDR3 is TGTGCCAGTAGTTGGCAGGCCGGGGCCAACGTCCTGACTTTC.